Listed here are 27 T cell receptor beta chains from one sample, sequenced in a study of cytomegalovirus exposure and HLA in healthy donors. Primers included in the PCR were 60 Vbeta and 13 Jbeta primers. Sequencing was performed with immunoSEQ multiplex PCR; in TCRdb, only in-frame clones are kept and a portion is missing. The sample shows about 140,000 clones, 70% to 85% of them seen only once. Sequenced material: PBMCs. All receptors come from a man aged 35 to 55 in good health and CMV-seropositive.

The chain carries TRBV30 and TRBJ1-1; TRBD1 might be the D (6 bases). CDR1 is GTSNPN and CDR2 is SVGIG in the germline V gene (reference sequence). CDR3 length: 13 residues. The V end lost 2 bases, the J end lost 3 bases, and 10 bases lay between the germline ends. This chain's CDR3 is CAWSKGGDTEAFF. The DNA of the CDR3 is TGTGCCTGGAGTAAGGGGGGGGACACTGAAGCTTTCTTT.

This chain connects TRBV19 to TRBJ1-2, with D maybe TRBD1 (5 bases). The CDR3 runs 13 residues. The V and J ends lost 6 bases and 2 bases respectively, with 10 bases between them. Germline V gives CDR1 LNHDA, CDR2 SQIVND (reference sequence). The CDR3 loop is CASSRDSNYGYTF. The CDR3 DNA is TGTGCCAGTAGCCGTGACAGCAACTATGGCTACACCTTC.

A few counts support this clone. V gene TRBV5-1 combines with J gene TRBJ2-7; TRBD2 agrees at 8 bases. J gave up 0 bases and V 4 bases, and 3 bases lay outside the gene matches. CDR1 is SGHRS and CDR2 is YFSETQ in the germline V gene. The CDR3 is 14 residues long. CDR3 region: CASSQRGYSYEQYF. The CDR3 region has the DNA TGCGCCAGCAGCCAGCGGGGGTACTCCTACGAGCAGTACTTC.

This chain links TRBV30 with TRBJ2-3, with 7 bases identical to TRBD1. V trimming: 1 base; J trimming: 3 bases; junction bases outside the gene matches: 10. This CDR3 region has 16 residues. CDR1 GTSNPN and CDR2 SVGIG come from the germline V gene (reference sequence). CDR3 coding DNA: TGTGCCTGGAGTGGGGTCGAGGGGGCCCTGACAGATACGCAGTATTTT. Translated: CAWSGVEGALTDTQYF.

The V call is TRBV5-4, the J call TRBJ1-1, with D perhaps matching TRBD1 (5 bases). The CDR3 totals 17 residues. Germline V gene sequence: CDR1 SGHNT, CDR2 YYREEE (reference sequence). Trimming shortened V by 0 bases and J by 0 bases, and 15 bases separated the two germline ends. CDR3 sequence: CASSLGGRGIMNTEAFF. CDR3 DNA: TGTGCCAGCAGCTTGGGGGGTCGGGGGATCATGAACACTGAAGCTTTCTTT. Complete variable domain (other parts from reference TRBV5-4 and TRBJ1-1): ETGVTQSPTHLIKTRGQQVTLRCSSQSGHNTVSWYQQALGQGPQFIFQYYREEENGRGNFPPRFSGLQFPNYSSELNVNALELDDSALYLCASSLGGRGIMNTEAFFGQGTRLTVV.

J is TRBJ1-6 and V is TRBV19, with a tentative D call TRBD1 (5 bases). The length of the CDR3 is 15 residues. Trimming left V 1 base short and J 9 bases short, with 13 bases between. Germline V gene sequence: CDR1 LNHDA, CDR2 SQIVND (reference sequence). DNA of the CDR3: TGTGCCAGTAGTATAGTCGGACCGGGACTTTCACCCCTCCACTTT. Translated: CASSIVGPGLSPLHF.

V is TRBV5-4 and J is TRBJ2-3, with 12 bases that match TRBD2. The V gene end was trimmed by 4 bases and the J gene end by 3 bases; junction bases not matched to a gene: 6. CDR1 SGHNT and CDR2 YYREEE come from the germline V gene (reference sequence). The CDR3 is 16 amino acids. This CDR3 reads CASSVRLAGATDTQYF. DNA of the CDR3: TGTGCCAGCAGCGTAAGACTAGCGGGAGCGACAGATACGCAGTATTTT.

The chain uses TRBV7-8 and TRBJ1-1; 7 nucleotides match TRBD1. Germline V gene sequence: CDR1 SGHVS, CDR2 FQNEAQ. The CDR3 loop spans 14 amino acids. J lost 5 bases, V lost 5 bases, and 8 bases had no gene match. CDR3 protein: CASSPDRVRTEAFF. Here the CDR3 DNA reads TGTGCCAGCAGCCCCGACAGGGTTAGGACTGAAGCTTTCTTT.

V and J are TRBV5-6 and TRBJ2-3, with TRBD2 matching over 8 bases. Trimming took 6 bases from V and 2 from J; bases not matched to a gene: 11. The CDR3 has 16 amino acids. Per germline, CDR1 SGHDT and CDR2 YYEEEE. CDR3 in amino acids: CASISFRGGNTDTQYF. Here the CDR3 DNA reads TGTGCCAGCATCAGTTTCCGGGGGGGTAACACAGATACGCAGTATTTT.

V and J are TRBV5-1 and TRBJ2-5, with 12 bases lining up with TRBD2. This CDR3 has 18 amino acids. Germline CDR1 SGHRS, CDR2 YFSETQ. Germline trimming cut 4 bases from V and 5 bases from J; bases unmatched to any gene: 15. CDR3 bases: TGCGCCAGCAGCCCCGCGCTAGCGGGAGGGCCATTAGGGGAGACCCAGTACTTC. Translating it yields CASSPALAGGPLGETQYF.

This clone was detected once. This sequence joins TRBV4-3 and TRBJ2-2; 14 nucleotides line up with TRBD2. The germline CDR1 and CDR2 sequences are LGHNA and YSLEER. J gave up 5 bases and V 4 bases, and 6 bases lay outside the gene matches. The CDR3 has 17 residues. CDR3 in amino acids: CASSLRTSGGRTGELFF. The CDR3 DNA follows: TGCGCCAGCAGCCTTAGGACTAGCGGGGGGAGAACCGGGGAGCTGTTTTTT.

The chain combines TRBV6-5 with TRBJ2-7; 7 positions match TRBD2. This CDR3 has 14 residues. V was pared by 0 bases and J by 5 bases, with 4 bases of the junction left unmatched. The V gene's germline CDR1 is MNHEY and CDR2 SVGAGI. The CDR3 DNA reads TGTGCCAGCAGTTACTCCGGAGGGAGGGACGAGCAGTACTTC. Residues: CASSYSGGRDEQYF.

This chain connects TRBV5-1 to TRBJ1-4; 7 bases map to TRBD1. The CDR3 consists of 15 residues. The V gene's germline CDR1 is SGHRS and CDR2 YFSETQ. After removal of 0 bases from V and 7 bases from J, the junction contained 6 bases not matched to a gene. CDR3 amino acids: CASSLERGRGEKLFF. The CDR3 DNA is TGCGCCAGCAGCTTGGAGAGGGGGCGCGGTGAAAAACTGTTTTTT.

V gene TRBV12-5 combines with J gene TRBJ2-1, with D possibly being TRBD1 (5 bases). The CDR3 consists of 14 residues. The V end lost 2 bases, the J end lost 7 bases, and 12 bases lay between the germline ends. Germline loops: CDR1 LGHNT, CDR2 FRNRAP. The CDR3 sequence: CASGLTPDRNEQFF. CDR3 coding DNA: TGTGCTAGTGGTTTGACCCCAGACAGAAATGAGCAGTTCTTC.

The count of this clone is one. The V and J genes are TRBV27 and TRBJ2-5; maybe TRBD2 (7 bases). The J call may be faulty, since TRBJ2-7 better matches the DNA end. The CDR3 runs to 14 residues. Per the germline V gene, CDR1 is MNHEY and CDR2 is SMNVEV (reference sequence). This chain's CDR3 is CASRGGGWNYEQYF. The CDR3 DNA sequence: TGTGCCAGCAGAGGGGGGGGTTGGAACTACGAGCAGTACTTC.

This rearrangement joins TRBV28 to TRBJ1-1; 7 nucleotides agree with TRBD1. The CDR3 is 12 residues long. Germline CDR1 and CDR2: MDHEN and SYDVKM. V trimming: 6 bases; J trimming: 3 bases; junction bases outside the gene matches: 1. The CDR3 DNA follows: TGTGCCAGCAGACAGGGGTACACTGAAGCTTTCTTT. Residues: CASRQGYTEAFF.

This clone came up a few times. The rearrangement links TRBV29-1 to TRBJ2-7, with 9 nucleotides matching TRBD2. The CDR3 covers 13 residues. The junction had 2 bases not matched to a gene; V was cut back by 1 base and J by 4 bases. Germline CDR1 and CDR2: SQVTM and ANQGSEA. The CDR3 nucleotides are TGCAGCGTTGAAGGTAGCGGGGGTTACGAGCAGTACTTC. Translation: CSVEGSGGYEQYF.

The chain has TRBV18 and TRBJ2-7, with 7 bases fitting TRBD2. The V gene end was trimmed by 2 bases and the J gene end by 0 bases; junction bases not matched to a gene: 1. There are 14 residues in the CDR3. Per the germline V gene, CDR1 is KGHSH and CDR2 is LQKENI. DNA for the CDR3: TGTGCCAGCTCACCAGGGAGGGGCTCCTACGAGCAGTACTTC. This encodes CASSPGRGSYEQYF.

This clone was observed a few times. The V call is TRBV7-9, the J call TRBJ2-1, with D possibly being TRBD2 (6 bases). The germline CDR1 and CDR2 sequences are SEHNR and FQNEAQ (reference sequence). This CDR3 region has 13 residues. V lost 6 bases and J lost 8, with 14 bases in between. CDR3 in DNA: TGTGCCAGCAGTTTTGACTCGGGGGATGAGCAGTTCTTC. Protein: CASSFDSGDEQFF.

The rearrangement links TRBV18 to TRBJ1-5, with unresolved D. The germline gives CDR1 KGHSH, CDR2 LQKENI. The CDR3 is 14 amino acids. Trimming left V 2 bases short and J 5 bases short, with 10 bases between. CDR3 sequence reads: CASSPGGTHQPQHF. In DNA form, the CDR3 reads TGTGCCAGCTCACCAGGAGGAACTCATCAGCCCCAGCATTTT.

This clone was observed a handful of times. The V gene is TRBV11-1, the J gene TRBJ2-7; possible D gene TRBD2, 7 bases. The germline CDR1 and CDR2 sequences are SGHAT and FQDESV (reference sequence). CDR3 length: 16 amino acids. Trimming stripped 2 bases from V and 0 bases from J, with 14 bases between. CDR3: CASSLRRGRSSYEQYF. CDR3 DNA sequence: TGTGCCAGCAGCTTAAGGCGGGGGCGGAGCTCCTACGAGCAGTACTTC.

V is TRBV7-6 and J is TRBJ2-1; weak D call: TRBD2 (6 bases). Per germline, CDR1 SGHVS and CDR2 FNYEAQ. This CDR3 is 14 amino acids long. The V and J ends lost 1 base and 10 bases respectively, with 14 bases between them. The CDR3 region has the DNA TGTGCCAGCAGCTTAGACGAGGGAGGAGGAGAGCAGTTCTTC. This translates into CASSLDEGGGEQFF.

This clone was detected once. The chain has TRBV19 and TRBJ1-4; 7 bases are a match to TRBD1. The CDR3 has 13 residues. The germline V gene has CDR1 LNHDA and CDR2 SQIVND (reference sequence). J was trimmed by 8 bases and V by 9 bases; bases with no gene match: 9. The CDR3: CASANQGVEKLFF. The DNA of the CDR3 is TGTGCCAGCGCGAACCAGGGGGTAGAAAAACTGTTTTTT. Variable domain in full (rest from reference TRBV19 and TRBJ1-4): DGGITQSPKYLFRKEGQNVTLSCEQNLNHDAMYWYRQDPGQGLRLIYYSQIVNDFQKGDIAEGYSVSREKKESFPLTVTSAQKNPTAFYLCASANQGVEKLFFGSGTQLSVL.

The chain has TRBV19 and TRBJ2-7; D is unclear. Trimming took 3 bases from V and 5 from J, leaving 11 bases between them. Germline V CDR1 and CDR2: LNHDA, SQIVND (reference sequence). The CDR3 is made up of 13 amino acids. This CDR3 reads CASSINTIHEQYF. For the CDR3, the DNA is TGTGCCAGTAGTATTAACACCATCCACGAGCAGTACTTC.

The chain is built from TRBV6-4 and TRBJ1-1, with TRBD1 as a possible D gene (5 bases). V lost 8 bases, J lost 4 bases, and 14 bases lay in between. The germline V gene encodes CDR1 MRHNA and CDR2 SNTAGT. This CDR3 contains 13 residues. The CDR3 reads CASRGGTGTEAFF. In DNA, the CDR3 is TGTGCCAGCCGTGGCGGGACGGGCACTGAAGCTTTCTTT.

The chain carries TRBV9 and TRBJ2-4, with 8 bases aligning to TRBD2. CDR3 length: 17 amino acids. Germline CDR1 reads SGDLS; CDR2 reads YYNGEE. Trimming removed 4 bases from V and 3 bases from J; junction bases left unmatched: 12. Here the CDR3 reads CASSTRPGGVDKNIQYF. The DNA for the CDR3 is TGTGCCAGCAGCACCCGCCCCGGGGGGGTCGACAAAAACATTCAGTACTTC.

The chain has TRBV5-1 and TRBJ2-7; 7 nucleotides align to TRBD1. CDR3 size: 16 residues. From germline, CDR1 is SGHRS and CDR2 YFSETQ. With 4 bases clipped from V and 3 bases from J, the junction kept 13 bases outside the gene matches. The DNA for the CDR3 is TGCGCCAGCAGCCTCAACCCCTGGCAGGGGGTCTACGAGCAGTACTTC. It yields the protein CASSLNPWQGVYEQYF.